This T cell receptor (beta chain) originates from a study of blood T cell repertoires in COVID-19 (dated by TCRdb to the early 2020s). Turning to the overall study: Samples covering the acute and convalescent phases of COVID-19 were provided by collaborators in the United States, Italy and Spain. The material from the prospective study consisted of cDNA or gDNA derived from T cells, B-cell-depleted T cells, or PBMCs. The dataset comprised deeply sampled blood TCRbeta repertoires from subjects exposed to, actively infected with, or recovered from COVID-19. The repertoires were released in a freely available public database meant as a resource for research on the immune response to SARS-CoV-2. Samples came from the ongoing ImmuneRACE study (first 160 participants) plus 1,254 subjects from 6 global collaborators. Nearly every sample came with metadata listing a de-identified subject ID, COVID-19 status, age in years and sex. Where available, HLA class I and class II types were obtained from metadata supplied by the sample provider rather than from assay-based typing. Points the paper makes about the study in general: The quantity of clinical and demographic metadata differed by source and by participant and was supplied without curation.

As encoded in the germline V gene, CDR1 is SGHTA while CDR2 is FQGNSA. Trimming removed 3 bases from V and 1 base from J; the gene matches leave 2 bases unexplained. Counted from cysteine to phenylalanine, this CDR3 has 14 amino acids. Here the CDR3 DNA is all that survives: 42 bases in frame from base 1. This clone was recorded a few times. The antigen this receptor binds is unknown. It has no much larger one-base neighbor in the sample; base qualities were not kept. Whole blood was collected in K2EDTA tubes by collaborating institutions according to the institutions' own protocols. For TCRbeta analysis, collaborators shipped samples in one of three forms: frozen whole blood, isolated PBMCs, or DNA extracted from either of those sample types. The immunoSEQ Assay, a bias-controlled multiplex PCR, was used to amplify TCRbeta CDR3 regions from genomic DNA. The study's own analysis went as follows. Within the assay, amplification of reference gene primers was used to estimate how many nucleated cells each sample contained. To quantify the absolute abundance of each unique TCRbeta CDR3 rearrangement, sequence reads were collapsed and filtered. For each sample, productive Simpson clonality was calculated by taking the square root of Simpson's diversity index across productive rearrangements. Not all clones reach the TCRdb copy of this immuneACCESS table, which keeps in-frame sequences only. Checked studies attribute under half of the gap to unresolved V genes and leave the rest unexplained. V and J calls and clone size follow that table, whereas D and trimming were derived from the DNA. The sample table lists tens of thousands of clones, approximately 90% of them with a count of one. More than 5.5% of the sample belongs to the ten largest clones.

Recombination joined TRBV7-2 with TRBJ2-7; 8 bases in the junction line up with TRBD2. Sequenced sample: peripheral blood. This TCR was recovered from a woman aged 45-65 years with acute or convalescent COVID-19. CDR3 reads: CASSLSGGSYEQYF. Read as DNA, the sequence is TGTGCCAGCAGCTTGAGCGGGGGATCCTACGAGCAGTACTTC.